The clone carrying this T cell receptor (beta chain) was recorded a few times. This specimen comes from a study of graft-versus-host responses after intestinal transplantation. In the study overall: Recipients got multivisceral, liver-intestinal, or isolated intestinal transplants. Once they had received anti-thymocyte globulin induction, all recipients took tacrolimus and steroids for approximately 3 years. Study-level results: There were GvH clones found in recipient marrow, and some of them appeared first in ileum or blood.

Trimming took 0 bases from V and 0 from J; bases not matched to a gene: 7. The CDR3 contains 17 residues. Germline V gene data show CDR1 as ENHRY and CDR2 as SYGVKD. Stimulators, around 200,000 irradiated and violet-dye-labeled cells, were plated with around 200,000 CFSE-labeled responder cells. TCRdb's table, derived via immunoSEQ multiplex PCR, lists solely in-frame clones and lacks some. This table has about 2,200 clones, 37% appearing once. The TCR sequence derives from a human patient who was an organ donor for intestinal transplantation. The chain has TRBV10-3 and TRBJ1-1, with 7 nucleotides matching TRBD1. Source: alloreactive CD8+ T cells from a mixed lymphocyte reaction culture, taken before transplantation. Indicated subset: CFSE-low proliferating T cells sorted from roughly six-day pre-transplant mixed lymphocyte reaction (GvH or HvG direction). This CDR3 is CAISESTGIGMNTEAFF. DNA of the CDR3: TGTGCCATCAGTGAGTCGACAGGGATTGGTATGAACACTGAAGCTTTCTTT.